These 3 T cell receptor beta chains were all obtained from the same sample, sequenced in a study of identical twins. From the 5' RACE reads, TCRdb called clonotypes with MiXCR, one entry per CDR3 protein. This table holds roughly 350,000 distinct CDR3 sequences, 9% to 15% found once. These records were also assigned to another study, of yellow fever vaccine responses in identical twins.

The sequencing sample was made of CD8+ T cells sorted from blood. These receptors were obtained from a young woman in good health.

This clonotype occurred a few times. DNA for the CDR3: TGTGCCAGCAGCTTATCCCGGGACCTTAATTCACCCCTCCACTTT. Amino acid sequence: CASSLSRDLNSPLHF. This chain connects TRBV7-9 to TRBJ1-6, with D possibly TRBD1 on 5 matching bases. Looked up from germline, CDR1 is SEHNR and CDR2 is FQNEAQ (reference sequence). With 2 bases removed from V and 6 bases from J, the gap between germline ends came to 11 bases. The CDR3 is 15 residues long.

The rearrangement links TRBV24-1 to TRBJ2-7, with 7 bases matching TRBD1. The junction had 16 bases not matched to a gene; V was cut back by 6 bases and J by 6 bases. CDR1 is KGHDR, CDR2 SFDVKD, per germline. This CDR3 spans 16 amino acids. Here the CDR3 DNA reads TGTGCCACCAGTATAACAGGGGCCTTCCTGGAGCGCGAGCAGTACGTC. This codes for CATSITGAFLEREQYV.

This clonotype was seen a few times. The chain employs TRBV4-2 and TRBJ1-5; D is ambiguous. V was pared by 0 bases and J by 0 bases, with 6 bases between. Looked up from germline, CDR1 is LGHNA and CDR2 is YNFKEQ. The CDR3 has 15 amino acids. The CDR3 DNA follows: TGTGCCAGCAGCCAAGAACAGTATAGCAATCAGCCCCAGCATTTT. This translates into CASSQEQYSNQPQHF.